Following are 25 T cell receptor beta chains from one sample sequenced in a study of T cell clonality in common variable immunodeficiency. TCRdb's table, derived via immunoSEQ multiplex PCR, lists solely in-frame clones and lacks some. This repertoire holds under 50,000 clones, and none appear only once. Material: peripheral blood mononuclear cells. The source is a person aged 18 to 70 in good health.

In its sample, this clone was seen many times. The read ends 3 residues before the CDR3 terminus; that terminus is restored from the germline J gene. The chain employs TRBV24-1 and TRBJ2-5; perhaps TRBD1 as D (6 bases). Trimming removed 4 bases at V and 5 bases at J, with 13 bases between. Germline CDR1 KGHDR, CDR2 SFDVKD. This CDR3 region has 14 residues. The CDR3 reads CATSDSRGAETQYF. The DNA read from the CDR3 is TGTGCCACCAGTGACTCCAGGGGTGCGGAGACC.

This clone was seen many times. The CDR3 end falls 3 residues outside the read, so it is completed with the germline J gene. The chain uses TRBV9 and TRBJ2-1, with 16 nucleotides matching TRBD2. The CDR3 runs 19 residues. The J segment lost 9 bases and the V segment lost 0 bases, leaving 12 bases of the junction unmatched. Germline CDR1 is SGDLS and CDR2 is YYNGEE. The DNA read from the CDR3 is TGTGCCAGCAGCGTAGGGGGGACTAGCGGGAGGGCCTCCAGCGGTGAG. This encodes CASSVGGTSGRASSGE. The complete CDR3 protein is CASSVGGTSGRASSGEQFF.

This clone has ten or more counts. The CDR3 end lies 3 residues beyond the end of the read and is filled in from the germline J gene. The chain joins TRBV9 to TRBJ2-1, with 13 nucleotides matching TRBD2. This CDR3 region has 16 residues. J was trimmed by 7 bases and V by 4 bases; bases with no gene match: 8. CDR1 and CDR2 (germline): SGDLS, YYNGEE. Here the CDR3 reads CASSPWTSGRLNEQFF. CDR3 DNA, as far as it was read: TGTGCCAGCAGCCCCTGGACTAGCGGGAGATTGAATGAG.

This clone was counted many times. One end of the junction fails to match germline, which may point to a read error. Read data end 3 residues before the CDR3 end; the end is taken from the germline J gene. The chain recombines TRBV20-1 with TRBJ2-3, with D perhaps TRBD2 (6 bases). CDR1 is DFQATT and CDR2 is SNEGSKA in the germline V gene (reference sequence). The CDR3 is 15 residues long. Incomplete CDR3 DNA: TGCAGTGCTAGAGATCAGCGGGTGGAGACAGAAACG. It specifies CSARDQRVETET. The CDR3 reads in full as CSARDQRVETETQYF.

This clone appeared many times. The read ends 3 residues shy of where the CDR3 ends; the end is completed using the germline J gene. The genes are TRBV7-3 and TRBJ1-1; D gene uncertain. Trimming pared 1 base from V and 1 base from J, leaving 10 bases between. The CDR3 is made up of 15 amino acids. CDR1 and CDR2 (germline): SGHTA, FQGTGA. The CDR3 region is CASSLNFVQNTEAFF. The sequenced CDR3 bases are TGTGCCAGCAGCTTAAACTTTGTCCAGAACACTGAA.

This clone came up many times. The sequenced CDR3 bases are TGCAGTGCTAGAGCTCTAGCGGGGGCCTATAGTGAG. Translating gives CSARALAGAYSE. Given in full, the CDR3 is CSARALAGAYSEQFF. The chain uses TRBV20-1 and TRBJ2-1; 10 nucleotides match TRBD2. The read ends 3 residues early relative to the CDR3; the germline J gene fills the gap. The length of the CDR3 is 15 residues. The V gene end was trimmed by 1 base and the J gene end by 9 bases; junction bases not matched to a gene: 9. CDR1 is DFQATT and CDR2 is SNEGSKA in the germline V gene (reference sequence).

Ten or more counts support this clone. Incomplete CDR3 DNA: TGTGCCAGCAGTTTTGACAGTGATAGCAATCAGCCC. Translated, it gives CASSFDSDSNQP. The CDR3 as a whole reads CASSFDSDSNQPQHF. This rearrangement joins TRBV7-8 to TRBJ1-5, with D possibly being TRBD1 (5 bases). The read is 3 residues too short to cover the CDR3 end, so that end is filled in from the germline J gene. V was clipped by 6 bases and J by 0 bases, with 12 bases between them. This CDR3 contains 15 residues. Per germline, CDR1 SGHVS and CDR2 FQNEAQ.

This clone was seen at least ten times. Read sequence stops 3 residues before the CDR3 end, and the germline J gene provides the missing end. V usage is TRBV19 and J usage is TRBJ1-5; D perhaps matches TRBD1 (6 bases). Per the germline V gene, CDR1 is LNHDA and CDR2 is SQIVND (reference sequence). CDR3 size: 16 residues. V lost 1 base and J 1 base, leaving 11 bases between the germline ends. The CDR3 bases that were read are TGTGCCAGTAGTATAGGCGGGGGGGGCAGCAATCAGCCC. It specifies CASSIGGGGSNQP. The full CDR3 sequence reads CASSIGGGGSNQPQHF. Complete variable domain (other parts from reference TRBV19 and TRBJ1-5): DGGITQSPKYLFRKEGQNVTLSCEQNLNHDAMYWYRQDPGQGLRLIYYSQIVNDFQKGDIAEGYSVSREKKESFPLTVTSAQKNPTAFYLCASSIGGGGSNQPQHFGDGTRLSIL.

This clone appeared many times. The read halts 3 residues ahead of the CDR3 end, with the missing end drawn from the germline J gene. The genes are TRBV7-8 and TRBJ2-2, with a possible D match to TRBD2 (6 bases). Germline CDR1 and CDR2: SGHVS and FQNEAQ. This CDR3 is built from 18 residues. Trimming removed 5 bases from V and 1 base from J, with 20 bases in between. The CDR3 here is CASSPARRDWGNTGELFF. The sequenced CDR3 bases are TGTGCCAGCAGCCCCGCAAGGAGGGACTGGGGGAACACCGGGGAG.

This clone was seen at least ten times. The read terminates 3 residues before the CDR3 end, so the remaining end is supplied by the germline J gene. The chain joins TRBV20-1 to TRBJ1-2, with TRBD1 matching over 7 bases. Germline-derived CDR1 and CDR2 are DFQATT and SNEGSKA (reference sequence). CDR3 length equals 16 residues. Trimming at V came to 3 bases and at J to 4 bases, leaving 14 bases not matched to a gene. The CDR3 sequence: CSASPSPGQPFYGYTF. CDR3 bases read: TGCAGTGCTAGCCCCTCACCGGGACAGCCCTTCTATGGC.

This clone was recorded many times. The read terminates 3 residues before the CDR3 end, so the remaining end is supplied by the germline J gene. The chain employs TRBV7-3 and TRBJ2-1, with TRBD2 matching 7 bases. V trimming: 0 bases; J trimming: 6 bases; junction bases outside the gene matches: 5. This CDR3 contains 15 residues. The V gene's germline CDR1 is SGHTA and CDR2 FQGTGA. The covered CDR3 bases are TGTGCCAGCAGCTTAACGGCGGGAGCCAGCAATGAG. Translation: CASSLTAGASNE. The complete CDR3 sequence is CASSLTAGASNEQFF.

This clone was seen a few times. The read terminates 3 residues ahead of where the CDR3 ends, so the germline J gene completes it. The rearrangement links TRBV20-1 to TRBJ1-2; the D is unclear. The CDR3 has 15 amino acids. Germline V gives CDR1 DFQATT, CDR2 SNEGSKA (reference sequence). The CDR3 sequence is CSARELAGDHNDYTF. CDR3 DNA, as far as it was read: TGCAGTGCTAGGGAACTAGCGGGAGACCACAATGAC.

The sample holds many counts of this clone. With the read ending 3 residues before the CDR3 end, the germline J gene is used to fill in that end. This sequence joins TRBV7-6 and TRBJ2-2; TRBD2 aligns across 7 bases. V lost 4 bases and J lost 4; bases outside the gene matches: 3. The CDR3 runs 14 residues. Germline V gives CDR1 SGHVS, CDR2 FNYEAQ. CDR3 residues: CASSSSGVTGELFF. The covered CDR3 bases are TGTGCCAGCAGCTCCAGCGGGGTCACCGGGGAG.

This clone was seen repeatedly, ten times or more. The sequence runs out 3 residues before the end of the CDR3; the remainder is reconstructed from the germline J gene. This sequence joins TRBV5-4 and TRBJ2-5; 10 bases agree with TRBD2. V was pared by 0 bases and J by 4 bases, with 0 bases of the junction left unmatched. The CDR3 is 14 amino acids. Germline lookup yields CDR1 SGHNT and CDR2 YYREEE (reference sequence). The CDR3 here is CASSLGLAGETQYF. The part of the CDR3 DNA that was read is TGTGCCAGCAGCTTGGGACTAGCGGGAGAGACC.

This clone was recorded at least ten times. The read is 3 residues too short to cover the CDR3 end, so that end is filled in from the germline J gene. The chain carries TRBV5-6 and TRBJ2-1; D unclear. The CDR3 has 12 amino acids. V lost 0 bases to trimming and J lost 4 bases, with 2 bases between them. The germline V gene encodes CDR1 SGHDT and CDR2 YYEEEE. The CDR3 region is CASSLAYNEQFF. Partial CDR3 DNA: TGTGCCAGCAGCTTGGCTTACAATGAG.

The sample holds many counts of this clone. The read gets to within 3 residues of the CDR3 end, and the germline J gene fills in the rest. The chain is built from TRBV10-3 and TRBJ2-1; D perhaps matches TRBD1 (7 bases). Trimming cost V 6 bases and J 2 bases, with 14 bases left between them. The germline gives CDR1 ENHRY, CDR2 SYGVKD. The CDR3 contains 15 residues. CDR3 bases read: TGTGCCATCAGCAGGGGGGACCGTACCTACAATGAG. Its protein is CAISRGDRTYNE. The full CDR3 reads CAISRGDRTYNEQFF.

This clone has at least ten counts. CDR3 DNA (partial): TGTGCCAGCATATGGACAGGGAACTATGGC. Translated: CASIWTGNYG. The CDR3, in full, reads CASIWTGNYGYTF. J is TRBJ1-2 and V is TRBV2; 8 bases are shared with TRBD1. The DNA ends 3 residues before the CDR3 does, and the rest of the CDR3 is filled in from the germline J gene. CDR1 is SNHLY, CDR2 FYNNEI, per germline. The V gene end was trimmed by 7 bases and the J gene end by 2 bases; junction bases not matched to a gene: 3. The CDR3 length is 13 residues.

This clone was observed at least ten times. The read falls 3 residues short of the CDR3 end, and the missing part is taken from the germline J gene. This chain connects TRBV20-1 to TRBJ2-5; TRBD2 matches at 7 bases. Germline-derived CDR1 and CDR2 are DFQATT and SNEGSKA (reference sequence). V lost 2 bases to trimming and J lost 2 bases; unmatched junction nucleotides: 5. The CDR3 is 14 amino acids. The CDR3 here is CSARRAGRQETQYF. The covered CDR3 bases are TGCAGTGCTAGAAGAGCGGGGCGACAAGAGACC.

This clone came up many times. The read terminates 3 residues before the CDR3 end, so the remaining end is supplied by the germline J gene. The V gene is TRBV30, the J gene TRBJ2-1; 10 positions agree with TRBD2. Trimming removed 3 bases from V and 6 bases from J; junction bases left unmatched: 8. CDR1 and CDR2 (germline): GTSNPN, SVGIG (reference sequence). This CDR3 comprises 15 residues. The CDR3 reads CAWSGAGGWVNEQFF. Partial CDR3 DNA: TGTGCCTGGAGCGGAGCGGGAGGGTGGGTCAATGAG.

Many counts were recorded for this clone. The CDR3 loop reads CASSFDSYGYTF. The sequenced CDR3 bases are TGTGCCAGCAGCTTCGACAGCTATGGC. The chain couples TRBV5-5 to TRBJ1-2; D perhaps matches TRBD1 (5 bases). Coverage ceases 3 residues before the CDR3 finishes, and the germline J gene fills in the end. The CDR3 has 12 amino acids. The V end was cut by 2 bases, the J end by 4 bases, with 6 bases between. Germline loops: CDR1 SGHKS, CDR2 YYEKEE (reference sequence).

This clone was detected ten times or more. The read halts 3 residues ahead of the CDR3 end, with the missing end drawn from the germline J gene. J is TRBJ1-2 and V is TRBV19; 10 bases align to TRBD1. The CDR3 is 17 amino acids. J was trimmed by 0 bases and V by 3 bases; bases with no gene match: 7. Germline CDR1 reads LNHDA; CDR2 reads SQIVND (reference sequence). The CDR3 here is CASSIADRGTANYGYTF. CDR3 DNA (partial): TGTGCCAGTAGTATTGCGGACAGGGGGACGGCTAACTATGGC.

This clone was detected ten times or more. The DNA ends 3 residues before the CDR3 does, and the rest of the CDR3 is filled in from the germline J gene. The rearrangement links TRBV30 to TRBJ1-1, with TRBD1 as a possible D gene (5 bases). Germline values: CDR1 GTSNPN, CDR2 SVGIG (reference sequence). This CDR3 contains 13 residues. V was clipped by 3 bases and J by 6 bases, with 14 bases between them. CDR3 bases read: TGTGCCTGGAGGGGCAGGGAGGCCCCTGAA. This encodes CAWRGREAPE. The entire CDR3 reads CAWRGREAPEAFF.

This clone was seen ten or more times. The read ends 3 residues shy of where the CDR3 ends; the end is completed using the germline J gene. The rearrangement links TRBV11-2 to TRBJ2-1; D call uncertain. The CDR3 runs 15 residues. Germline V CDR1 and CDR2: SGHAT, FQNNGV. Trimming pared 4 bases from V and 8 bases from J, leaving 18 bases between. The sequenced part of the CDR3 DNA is TGTGCCAGCAGCTCTCTAGGTGGTAGGCTGTATGAG. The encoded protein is CASSSLGGRLYE. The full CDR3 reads CASSSLGGRLYEQFF.

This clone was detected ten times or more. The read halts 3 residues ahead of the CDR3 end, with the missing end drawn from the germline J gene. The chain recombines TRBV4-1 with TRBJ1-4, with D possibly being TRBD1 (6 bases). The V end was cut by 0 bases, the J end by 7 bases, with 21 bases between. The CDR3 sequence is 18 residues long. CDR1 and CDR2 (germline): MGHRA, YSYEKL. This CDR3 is CASSQEDWGGRNVEKLFF. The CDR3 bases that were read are TGCGCCAGCAGCCAAGAGGATTGGGGGGGGCGAAACGTTGAAAAA.

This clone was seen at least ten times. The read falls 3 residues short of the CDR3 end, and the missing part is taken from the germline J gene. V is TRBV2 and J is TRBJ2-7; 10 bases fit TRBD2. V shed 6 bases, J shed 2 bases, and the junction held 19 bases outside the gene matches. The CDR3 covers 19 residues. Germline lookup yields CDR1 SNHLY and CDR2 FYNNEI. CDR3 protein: CASSAGTERGGRIPYEQYF. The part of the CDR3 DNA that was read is TGTGCCAGCAGCGCCGGGACTGAGCGGGGGGGCCGGATCCCCTACGAG.